A selection of T cell receptor beta chains follows, all from one sample in a study of cytomegalovirus exposure and HLA in healthy donors. This table comes from immunoSEQ multiplex PCR, and its TCRdb copy is limited to in-frame clones, with some not included. The sample shows 95,000 to 150,000 clones, around 82% of them seen only once. The sequencing sample was made of PBMCs. Receptor source: a man aged 35 to 55 in good health and CMV-seronegative. The CDR3 runs from the conserved cysteine through the conserved F or W. Fields, in order: D gene, CDR3 length, V gene, clone size, J gene, CDR3 DNA, CDR3 protein. A D gene is named only where the DNA matches it firmly. Some rows mark clone size as missing; the rest say once, few, many or name a class of expanded clone.

D gene: NA; CDR3 length: 13; V gene: TRBV6-1; clone size: NA; J gene: TRBJ1-5; CDR3 DNA: TGTGCCAGCAGTATCTGGGGGACTTCAGCCCAGCATTTT; CDR3 protein: CASSIWGTSAQHF
D gene: NA; CDR3 length: 15; V gene: TRBV5-5; clone size: NA; J gene: TRBJ1-2; CDR3 DNA: TGTGCCAGCAGCATGCTTAGTGTAGCAGTCTATGGCTACACCTTC; CDR3 protein: CASSMLSVAVYGYTF
D gene: NA; CDR3 length: 15; V gene: TRBV4-3; clone size: NA; J gene: TRBJ1-2; CDR3 DNA: TGCGCCAGCAGCCAAGATGACGGGCAGGGAAGTGGCTACACCTTC; CDR3 protein: CASSQDDGQGSGYTF
D gene: TRBD1; CDR3 length: 15; V gene: TRBV6-5; clone size: NA; J gene: TRBJ1-6; CDR3 DNA: TGTGCCAGCAGGCGCGGACAGGGGAACAGTTCACCCCTCCACTTT; CDR3 protein: CASRRGQGNSSPLHF
D gene: TRBD1; CDR3 length: 14; V gene: TRBV27; clone size: NA; J gene: TRBJ2-7; CDR3 DNA: TGTGCCAGCAGTAAGGACAGGGTGGCTTACGAGCAGTACTTC; CDR3 protein: CASSKDRVAYEQYF
D gene: NA; CDR3 length: 15; V gene: TRBV6-1; clone size: NA; J gene: TRBJ2-7; CDR3 DNA: TGTGCCAGCGTCCGGGGGACGGCGAGCTCCTACGAGCAGTACTTC; CDR3 protein: CASVRGTASSYEQYF
D gene: TRBD1; CDR3 length: 15; V gene: TRBV5-1; clone size: few; J gene: TRBJ1-2; CDR3 DNA: TGCGCCAGCAGCCGCCGGACAGGGATCGGGTATGGCTACACCTTC; CDR3 protein: CASSRRTGIGYGYTF
D gene: TRBD1; CDR3 length: 12; V gene: TRBV6-5; clone size: NA; J gene: TRBJ1-2; CDR3 DNA: TGTGCCAGCAGAGGACAGGGGGGAGGCTACACCTTC; CDR3 protein: CASRGQGGGYTF
D gene: TRBD2; CDR3 length: 18; V gene: TRBV5-4; clone size: NA; J gene: TRBJ2-7; CDR3 DNA: TGTGCCAGCAGCTCGAAACGGATAGCGGGGGGTTCCCTCGCGGAGCAGTACTTC; CDR3 protein: CASSSKRIAGGSLAEQYF
D gene: NA; CDR3 length: 16; V gene: TRBV11-2; clone size: NA; J gene: TRBJ2-2; CDR3 DNA: TGTGCCAGCAGCTTAGGGGCTAGCTTGAACACCGGGGAGCTGTTTTTT; CDR3 protein: CASSLGASLNTGELFF
D gene: NA; CDR3 length: 12; V gene: TRBV10-3; clone size: few; J gene: TRBJ2-2; CDR3 DNA: TGTGCCATCAGCGGAGACACCGGGGAGCTGTTTTTT; CDR3 protein: CAISGDTGELFF
D gene: NA; CDR3 length: 13; V gene: TRBV29-1; clone size: NA; J gene: TRBJ2-7; CDR3 DNA: TGCAGCGTTGAACGTTCAAGAGGGATGGAGCAGTACTTC; CDR3 protein: CSVERSRGMEQYF
D gene: TRBD1; CDR3 length: 14; V gene: TRBV5-1; clone size: once; J gene: TRBJ2-7; CDR3 DNA: TGCGCCAGCAGCATGGGGGACAGGGCTTACGAGCAGTACTTC; CDR3 protein: CASSMGDRAYEQYF
D gene: NA; CDR3 length: 15; V gene: TRBV25-1; clone size: NA; J gene: TRBJ1-6; CDR3 DNA: TGTGCCAGCCGGTCCCCGGGACACTATAATTCACCCCTCCACTTT; CDR3 protein: CASRSPGHYNSPLHF
D gene: NA; CDR3 length: 11; V gene: TRBV9; clone size: NA; J gene: TRBJ1-1; CDR3 DNA: TGTGCCAGCAGCGTGTCAACTGAAGCTTTCTTT; CDR3 protein: CASSVSTEAFF
D gene: TRBD1; CDR3 length: 12; V gene: TRBV27; clone size: few; J gene: TRBJ2-7; CDR3 DNA: TGTGTCACGGGGACAGGGGAGAATGAGCAGTACTTC; CDR3 protein: CVTGTGENEQYF
D gene: TRBD1; CDR3 length: 16; V gene: TRBV19; clone size: NA; J gene: TRBJ1-4; CDR3 DNA: TGTGCCAGTAACCCCACAGGGGTTAAAGCTAATGAAAAACTGTTTTTT; CDR3 protein: CASNPTGVKANEKLFF
D gene: TRBD2; CDR3 length: 13; V gene: TRBV11-2; clone size: NA; J gene: TRBJ2-5; CDR3 DNA: TGTGCCAGCAGCCCGGGACTACAAGAGACCCAGTACTTC; CDR3 protein: CASSPGLQETQYF
D gene: TRBD1; CDR3 length: 15; V gene: TRBV2; clone size: NA; J gene: TRBJ2-1; CDR3 DNA: TGTGCCAGCAGTGAGGACAGGGTATACGACAATGAGCAGTTCTTC; CDR3 protein: CASSEDRVYDNEQFF
D gene: TRBD2; CDR3 length: 18; V gene: TRBV7-3; clone size: NA; J gene: TRBJ2-2; CDR3 DNA: TGTGCCAGCAGCTATGGTGTGCGGGGGGGCCCGAACACCGGGGAGCTGTTTTTT; CDR3 protein: CASSYGVRGGPNTGELFF
D gene: NA; CDR3 length: 11; V gene: TRBV6-6; clone size: NA; J gene: TRBJ2-4; CDR3 DNA: TGTGCCAGCAGTTGGGGGGACAGTCAGTACTTC; CDR3 protein: CASSWGDSQYF
D gene: NA; CDR3 length: 11; V gene: TRBV2; clone size: NA; J gene: TRBJ2-7; CDR3 DNA: TGTGCCAGCAGTGTTACCTACGAGCAGTACTTC; CDR3 protein: CASSVTYEQYF
D gene: TRBD1; CDR3 length: 14; V gene: TRBV5-4; clone size: NA; J gene: TRBJ2-7; CDR3 DNA: TGTGCCAGCAGCCGTGACAGGGGCTCCCACGAGCAGTACTTC; CDR3 protein: CASSRDRGSHEQYF
D gene: NA; CDR3 length: 15; V gene: TRBV19; clone size: NA; J gene: TRBJ2-1; CDR3 DNA: TGTGCCAGTAGTGTCCAAGGGGGCTCCTACAATGAGCAGTTCTTC; CDR3 protein: CASSVQGGSYNEQFF
D gene: NA; CDR3 length: 16; V gene: TRBV12-5; clone size: NA; J gene: TRBJ2-1; CDR3 DNA: TGTGCTAGTGGTTTGGGTACCAGGGGCGGCTACAATGAGCAGTTCTTC; CDR3 protein: CASGLGTRGGYNEQFF
D gene: NA; CDR3 length: 12; V gene: TRBV6-1; clone size: NA; J gene: TRBJ1-2; CDR3 DNA: TGTGCCAGCAGTGCCGGGAGGTCAGGCTACACCTTC; CDR3 protein: CASSAGRSGYTF
D gene: NA; CDR3 length: 16; V gene: TRBV18; clone size: NA; J gene: TRBJ2-2; CDR3 DNA: TGTGCCAGCTCACCACCATTGAACAGGAACACCGGGGAGCTGTTTTTT; CDR3 protein: CASSPPLNRNTGELFF
D gene: TRBD1; CDR3 length: 16; V gene: TRBV5-5; clone size: NA; J gene: TRBJ1-6; CDR3 DNA: TGTGCCAGCAGCTCCGGGACAGGCTTTGGTAATTCACCCCTCCACTTT; CDR3 protein: CASSSGTGFGNSPLHF
D gene: TRBD1; CDR3 length: 11; V gene: TRBV19; clone size: once; J gene: TRBJ2-5; CDR3 DNA: TGTGCCAGTAGGACAGGGGAGACCCAGTACTTC; CDR3 protein: CASRTGETQYF
D gene: NA; CDR3 length: 15; V gene: TRBV30; clone size: NA; J gene: TRBJ1-4; CDR3 DNA: TGTGCCTGGAGTGTAATGCGAACTCATAATGAAAAACTGTTTTTT; CDR3 protein: CAWSVMRTHNEKLFF
D gene: NA; CDR3 length: 15; V gene: TRBV6-5; clone size: NA; J gene: TRBJ1-1; CDR3 DNA: TGTGCCAGCAGTTACGCGTGGGGGCTGAACACTGAAGCTTTCTTT; CDR3 protein: CASSYAWGLNTEAFF
D gene: NA; CDR3 length: 15; V gene: TRBV28; clone size: NA; J gene: TRBJ1-1; CDR3 DNA: TGTGCCAGCAGTTTACCTACAGGGTTGAACACTGAAGCTTTCTTT; CDR3 protein: CASSLPTGLNTEAFF
D gene: NA; CDR3 length: 15; V gene: TRBV19; clone size: NA; J gene: TRBJ2-1; CDR3 DNA: TGTGCCAGTAGCGAGACAGGTTATCCCTACAATGAGCAGTTCTTC; CDR3 protein: CASSETGYPYNEQFF